The 18 T cell receptor beta chains presented below share a single source sample, sequenced in a study of OX40 agonist ivuxolimab in advanced cancers. Measured with immunoSEQ multiplex PCR; TCRdb has only the in-frame clones, and not every one. The data show approximately 45,000 clones, approximately 80% seen once. Specimen: CD4+ or CD8+ T cells sorted from blood, collected in a trial of the OX40 agonist ivuxolimab. All receptors derive from an adult with an advanced solid tumor such as melanoma, head and neck, liver or kidney cancer.

The chain couples TRBV18 to TRBJ2-2; 7 bases are shared with TRBD1. The trim removed 4 bases at V and 1 base at J, leaving 3 bases unmatched. The germline V gene has CDR1 KGHSH and CDR2 LQKENI. The CDR3 is 15 amino acids. The CDR3 reads CASSQWTGNTGELFF. The CDR3 region has the DNA TGTGCCAGCTCACAATGGACAGGGAACACCGGGGAGCTGTTTTTT.

The chain couples TRBV4-3 to TRBJ1-1; TRBD1 agrees at 8 bases. Germline V lookup: CDR1 LGHNA, CDR2 YSLEER. V shed 0 bases, J shed 0 bases, and the junction held 9 bases outside the gene matches. The CDR3 contains 18 residues. The CDR3 loop reads CASSQDLGTGLMNTEAFF. The CDR3 nucleotides are TGCGCCAGCAGCCAAGATCTTGGGACAGGCCTCATGAACACTGAAGCTTTCTTT.

This clone was found once. CDR3 coding DNA: TGCGCCAGCAAGGGGGTCCTTAGGGACAATGAGCAGTTCTTC. As protein: CASKGVLRDNEQFF. The rearrangement joins TRBV5-1 to TRBJ2-1, with D possibly being TRBD1 (6 bases). This CDR3 is 14 amino acids long. V lost 6 bases to trimming and J lost 5 bases, with 15 bases between them. Germline lookup yields CDR1 SGHRS and CDR2 YFSETQ.

This chain uses TRBV11-2 with TRBJ2-7; the match to TRBD1 covers 12 bases. Germline CDR1 is SGHAT and CDR2 is FQNNGV. With V trimmed by 2 bases and J by 4 bases, 3 bases remained unmatched. The CDR3 is 15 residues long. The CDR3 nucleotides read TGTGCCAGCAGCTTACCGGGACAGGGGGCTTACGAGCAGTACTTC. This codes for CASSLPGQGAYEQYF.

This rearrangement joins TRBV2 to TRBJ2-3, with D hard to call. The CDR3 length is 14 residues. V was pared by 6 bases and J by 0 bases, with 10 bases between. The germline gives CDR1 SNHLY, CDR2 FYNNEI. The CDR3 here is CASRYSLSTDTQYF. The CDR3 nucleotides read TGTGCCAGCAGATACTCCCTTAGCACAGATACGCAGTATTTT.

This chain links TRBV12-5 with TRBJ2-5; D is ambiguous. V lost 1 base, J lost 5 bases, and 5 bases lay in between. CDR3 length equals 12 residues. The V gene's germline CDR1 is LGHNT and CDR2 FRNRAP. The CDR3 nucleotides are TGTGCTAGTGGTTTGGACCGGGAGACCCAGTACTTC. Its translation is CASGLDRETQYF.

The chain uses TRBV28 and TRBJ1-4; D might be TRBD1 (6 bases). Germline CDR1 and CDR2: MDHEN and SYDVKM. V lost 5 bases and J 5 bases, leaving 9 bases between the germline ends. The CDR3 has 13 amino acids. The CDR3: CASSRTVNEKLFF. The CDR3, as DNA: TGTGCCAGCAGTCGGACAGTGAATGAAAAACTGTTTTTT.

In its sample, this clone was seen once. This sequence joins TRBV7-3 and TRBJ2-3, with 7 bases identical to TRBD2. V lost 5 bases and J lost 4; bases outside the gene matches: 12. CDR1 and CDR2 (germline): SGHTA, FQGTGA. The CDR3 is 16 residues long. In nucleotides, the CDR3 is TGTGCCAGCAGCCCTAACGGGGCGGGAGCGGCAGATACGCAGTATTTT. Protein sequence: CASSPNGAGAADTQYF.

This clone was seen just once. This chain uses TRBV4-3 with TRBJ2-7; maybe TRBD1 (5 bases). This CDR3 is built from 14 residues. Germline loops: CDR1 LGHNA, CDR2 YSLEER. The V and J ends lost 2 bases and 4 bases respectively, with 12 bases between them. The CDR3 loop is CASSQSVDKYEQYF. The CDR3 bases are TGCGCCAGCAGCCAATCGGTGGACAAGTACGAGCAGTACTTC.

This rearrangement joins TRBV27 to TRBJ2-7; D may be TRBD1 or TRBD2 (6 bases each). The CDR3 loop spans 12 amino acids. Germline CDR1 is MNHEY and CDR2 is SMNVEV (reference sequence). V dropped 5 bases and J dropped 7 bases, with 12 bases sitting between them. Written as DNA, the CDR3 is TGTGCCAGCAGTAGGGGGGCTGGGGAGCAGTACTTC. Translating gives CASSRGAGEQYF.

The chain couples TRBV18 to TRBJ2-1, with TRBD1 matching over 7 bases. From germline, CDR1 is KGHSH and CDR2 LQKENI. The CDR3 has 15 amino acids. Trimming at V came to 6 bases and at J to 3 bases, leaving 8 bases not matched to a gene. The CDR3: CASSRGTVDYNEQFF. The CDR3 coding sequence is TGTGCCAGCTCCCGAGGGACAGTAGACTACAATGAGCAGTTCTTC.

V usage is TRBV23-1 and J usage is TRBJ1-4, with a possible D match to TRBD1 (5 bases). TRBV23-1 carries the ORF label, with uncertain function. V was trimmed by 3 bases and J by 1 base, leaving 15 bases between them. This CDR3 comprises 17 residues. CDR3 amino acids: CASSQPTEEGTNEKLFF. In DNA form, the CDR3 reads TGCGCCAGCAGTCAGCCGACAGAGGAGGGAACTAATGAAAAACTGTTTTTT.

The J gene is TRBJ1-1, the V gene TRBV11-2; possible D gene TRBD1, 6 bases. Germline V gene sequence: CDR1 SGHAT, CDR2 FQNNGV. This CDR3 is built from 14 residues. The V gene lost 2 bases and the J gene lost 10 bases, with 17 bases spanning the gap. The CDR3 bases are TGTGCCAGCAGCTTAATCCCAGGGGAAGGGAGAGCTTTCTTT. Its protein product is CASSLIPGEGRAFF.

This rearrangement joins TRBV20-1 to TRBJ2-1; D unresolved. The CDR3 is made up of 10 amino acids. CDR1 is DFQATT and CDR2 is SNEGSKA in the germline V gene (reference sequence). Trimming cost V 3 bases and J 5 bases, with 2 bases left between them. The CDR3: CSASDNEQFF. The CDR3 DNA is TGCAGTGCTAGCGACAATGAGCAGTTCTTC.

The V and J genes are TRBV11-3 and TRBJ2-3; the D gene could be TRBD1 or TRBD2 (5 bases each). This CDR3 comprises 11 residues. The V end was cut by 4 bases, the J end by 8 bases, with 7 bases between. The V gene's germline CDR1 is SGHNT and CDR2 YENEEA. The CDR3 loop is CASSSGLTQYF. CDR3 DNA: TGTGCCAGCAGCTCGGGGCTTACGCAGTATTTT.

V gene TRBV9 combines with J gene TRBJ2-3; D ambiguous. CDR3 size: 12 residues. V gave up 0 bases and J gave up 4 bases, with 3 bases separating them. CDR1 and CDR2 (germline): SGDLS, YYNGEE. The CDR3 DNA is TGTGCCAGCAGCGTAGTCCCAGATACGCAGTATTTT. This gives the protein CASSVVPDTQYF.

The rearrangement uses TRBV10-3 and TRBJ1-4; D call uncertain. Germline loops: CDR1 ENHRY, CDR2 SYGVKD. The CDR3 has 13 residues. Trimming shortened V by 6 bases and J by 5 bases, and 10 bases separated the two germline ends. The CDR3 DNA reads as TGTGCCATCAGAGGACTCCTCAATGAAAAACTGTTTTTT. This codes for CAIRGLLNEKLFF.

The chain links TRBV7-9 to TRBJ2-5; D may match TRBD1 or TRBD2 (5 bases each). The end of the DNA fits TRBJ2-7 better, so the J call may be wrong. CDR3 length: 15 residues. Per the germline V gene, CDR1 is SEHNR and CDR2 is FQNEAQ (reference sequence). This chain's CDR3 is CASSNRDRPFHEQYF. As DNA, the CDR3 is TGTGCCAGCAGCAACCGGGACCGACCTTTCCACGAGCAGTACTTC.